This record concerns one T cell receptor (beta chain) sequence. What antigen it recognizes has not been identified. Base qualities are not at hand, and no much larger clone is one base apart. The CDR3 goes from the cysteine to the phenylalanine over 17 residues. Here the CDR3 DNA is all that survives: 51 bases in frame from base 1. Clipping removes 4 bases from V and 2 bases from J, with 9 as the unmatched junction base count. According to the germline V gene (reference sequence), CDR1 reads LNHDA and CDR2 reads SQIVND. The source of the sample is a study of a mutant IDH1 vaccine in newly diagnosed glioma (dated by TCRdb to the early 2020s). For context, the study as a whole: Of the 30 to 35 patients who were treated, approximately 60% were male and approximately 40% were female, and the mean age was roughly 40 years. Peripheral blood samples were drawn at six visits, namely V03 (baseline), V05, V07, V10, V12 and V13. For exploratory analyses, approximately 25 treated patients had longitudinal TCRB deep sequencing done wherever samples were available. Prior to enrollment, patients had been given standard therapy consisting of radiotherapy alone, temozolomide alone, or radiochemotherapy with temozolomide, with the combination given to most patients. Overall study results and their limits: Pseudoprogression seemed to be unrelated to changes in the top peripheral T cell clonotypes found by TCRB sequencing. Immune responses induced by the vaccine were seen in roughly 95% of patients across multiple MHC alleles. Selection of PBMC samples for TCRB deep sequencing was based on availability. The authors noted that analyses of patient blood samples could not be reproduced because of sample limitations.

The sample's time point, from its label and the paper: baseline, week 1 (first vaccination visit). This specimen's treatment or condition label, per the study, means: pre-vaccination baseline after standard-of-care therapy. Donors had newly diagnosed WHO grade 3 or 4 IDH1-mutant astrocytomas with loss of nuclear ATRX. The samples were drawn from NOA16, a multicentre, single-arm, open-label phase I trial in Germany that tested a mutant IDH1 peptide vaccine in humans for the first time. For immunogenicity testing, the blood drawn at visit V03 was used as the baseline sample. Genomic DNA for TCRB sequencing was extracted from EDTA blood using the DNeasy Blood and Tissue Kit. Library preparation used the immunoSEQ multiplex PCR assay. Rearranged TCR beta chain sequences were amplified with the hsTCRB Kit following the manufacturer's protocol. Sequencing of TCRB libraries was carried out on an Illumina MiSeq. The study's processing was this. The kit vendor's proprietary platform handled demultiplexing, trimming and gene mapping. Held by TCRdb, this immuneACCESS table contains in-frame sequences only and omits some clones. Under half of the omission traces to an unresolved V gene where checked; the cause of the rest is unknown. V, J and clone size reflect that table, while D and trimming were determined from the DNA. The sample includes about 68,000 clones, with 79% observed a single time. Approximately 8.2% of the sample rests with the top ten.

This sequence uses TRBV19 and TRBJ2-5; 11 central bases correspond to TRBD2. Source: PBMCs, taken from a glioma patient treated with radiotherapy, temozolomide or both. The clonotype was recovered from a man aged 45-65 years with glioma. The CDR3 here reads CASSNLRLAGIQETQYF. The nucleotides read TGTGCCAGTAGTAACCTCCGACTAGCGGGGATTCAAGAGACCCAGTACTTC.